This T cell receptor (beta chain) is from a study of T cell clonality in common variable immunodeficiency. Study findings and constraints: Shared TCRbeta clones were fewer between CVID subjects than controls. TCRbeta clonality was increased in CVID versus healthy controls.

Here immunoSEQ multiplex PCR was the method, and the copy in TCRdb shows in-frame clones only, minus some. In total the sample includes about 60,000 clones, none of them seen once. There are many counts of this clone. The target antigen is unknown. Sequencing ends 3 residues short of the CDR3 end; the germline J gene provides the rest. Most patients and controls had Caucasian heritage. The V and J ends lost 1 base and 5 bases respectively, with 15 bases between them. From germline, CDR1 is SQVTM and CDR2 ANQGSEA. This CDR3 contains 14 residues. This receptor was obtained from a person between 18 and 75 years old in good health. The chain carries TRBV29-1 and TRBJ2-7; possibly TRBD1 for D (5 bases). The source material was peripheral blood mononuclear cells. This CDR3 is CSVEGRSLGDEQYF. The part of the CDR3 DNA that was read is TGCAGCGTTGAAGGGCGAAGTTTAGGGGACGAG.